Listed below are T cell receptor beta chains from one sample, sequenced in a study of human T cells and chemical hapten exposure. Each CDR3 protein gets one entry after TCRdb re-called the RACE reads with MiXCR. The sample contains about 110,000 distinct CDR3 sequences, approximately 11% of which appear only once. This specimen was whole blood, taken in connection with sensitization to the hapten diphenylcyclopropenone (DPC). Receptors were obtained from a middle-aged woman with alopecia areata. Some clones in this sample may be carry-over from other donors' samples. CDR3s include the opening cysteine and the closing phenylalanine or tryptophan. Each record gives: J gene, clone size, D gene, V gene, CDR3 protein, CDR3 DNA. D genes are given only for firm matches. Some rows mark clone size as missing; the rest say once, few, many or name a class of expanded clone.

>TRBJ2-2|.|.|TRBV18
CASSPGQKITGELFF
TGTGCCAGCTCACCTGGCCAGAAGATCACCGGGGAGCTGTTTTTT
>TRBJ2-2|many|TRBD2|TRBV3-1
CASRKGLAGASNTGELFF
TGTGCCAGCAGGAAGGGACTAGCGGGGGCCTCTAACACCGGGGAGCTGTTTTTT
>TRBJ2-7|.|TRBD2|TRBV7-2
CASSVIGGGAPRSSYEQYF
TGTGCCAGCAGCGTGATTGGCGGGGGGGCCCCCAGGAGCTCCTACGAGCAGTACTTC
>TRBJ2-3|few|.|TRBV5-6
CASSLYGTSHTDTQYF
TGTGCCAGCAGCTTGTACGGGACAAGTCACACAGATACGCAGTATTTT
>TRBJ2-7|many|TRBD1|TRBV20-1
CSARDIRGQGAYEQYF
TGCAGTGCTAGAGATATTCGGGGACAGGGGGCCTACGAGCAGTACTTC
>TRBJ2-1|few|TRBD2|TRBV30
CAWRPVAGAYNEQFF
TGTGCCTGGCGGCCCGTAGCGGGAGCTTACAATGAGCAGTTCTTC
>TRBJ2-7|many|TRBD2|TRBV7-2
CASSLIWREEYEQYF
TGTGCCAGCAGCTTAATATGGCGGGAGGAGTACGAGCAGTACTTC
>TRBJ1-5|.|.|TRBV12-3/TRBV12-4
CASSNRAVGQPQHF
TGTGCCAGCAGTAACCGGGCCGTAGGTCAGCCCCAGCATTTT
>TRBJ2-1|few|.|TRBV20-1
CSANNRGQSSYNEQFF
TGCAGTGCTAACAACCGGGGTCAGAGCTCCTACAATGAGCAGTTCTTC
>TRBJ2-3|.|TRBD1|TRBV29-1
CSVRDRVADTQYF
TGCAGCGTTCGGGACAGGGTTGCAGATACGCAGTATTTT
>TRBJ1-2|many|.|TRBV7-2
CASSAGSGNYGYTF
TGTGCCAGCAGCGCGGGGTCCGGAAACTATGGCTACACCTTC
>TRBJ1-1|many|.|TRBV5-4
CASSQGSRALGGRGEAFF
TGTGCCAGCAGCCAAGGATCGCGGGCTTTGGGGGGTAGGGGTGAAGCTTTCTTT
>TRBJ1-2|few|.|TRBV7-3
CASSLGINYGYTF
TGTGCCAGCAGCTTAGGGATTAACTATGGCTACACCTTC
>TRBJ1-6|few|.|TRBV4-3
CASSQRFPPSPLHF
TGCGCCAGCAGCCAAAGGTTCCCCCCTTCACCCCTCCACTTT
>TRBJ1-2|many|.|TRBV7-2
CASSFGQLNYGYTF
TGTGCCAGCAGCTTCGGCCAGCTTAACTATGGCTACACCTTC
>TRBJ2-1|many|.|TRBV25-1
CASLEGGDNEQFF
TGTGCCAGCCTTGAGGGGGGGGACAATGAGCAGTTCTTC
>TRBJ2-1|few|.|TRBV20-1
CSATLGADEQFF
TGCAGTGCTACCCTGGGTGCGGATGAGCAGTTCTTC
>TRBJ1-1|few|.|TRBV7-3
CASSLVGPTEAFF
TGTGCCAGCAGCCTAGTCGGTCCCACTGAAGCTTTCTTT
>TRBJ2-2|few|.|TRBV5-4
CASSFKGGYTGELFF
TGTGCCAGCAGCTTTAAGGGGGGCTATACCGGGGAGCTGTTTTTT
>TRBJ2-5|.|.|TRBV7-9
CASSFGMGQIAETQYF
TGTGCCAGCAGCTTCGGTATGGGTCAGATCGCAGAGACCCAGTACTTC
>TRBJ2-7|.|TRBD1|TRBV6-2/TRBV6-3
CASSYSPAGTGKVDRYEQYF
TGTGCCAGCAGTTACTCGCCTGCCGGGACAGGGAAAGTAGATCGCTACGAGCAGTACTTC
>TRBJ2-7|.|.|TRBV6-2/TRBV6-3
CASSYRGDSYEQYF
TGTGCCAGCAGTTACAGGGGGGACTCCTACGAGCAGTACTTC
>TRBJ1-2|many|.|TRBV4-3
CASSQDRRTYYGYTF
TGCGCCAGCAGCCAAGATCGACGGACGTACTATGGCTACACCTTC